This T cell receptor (beta chain) was identified in a study of response to subunit inactivated influenza vaccine. Points from the study as a whole: Authors suggested seasonal influenza vaccinations each recruit few new T cells.

Trimming removed 7 bases from V and 0 bases from J, with 16 bases in between. CDR3 length: 17 amino acids. Per germline, CDR1 LGHNA and CDR2 YNFKEQ. TCRdb re-derived calls from the RT-PCR reads in MiXCR, one entry per CDR3 protein. The table includes some 520,000 distinct CDR3 sequences, more than 15% detected once. This clonotype has more than one count but fewer than ten. Its antigen is undetermined. The origin of this receptor is a man aged 50 to 69 who received an inactivated influenza vaccine. The material was CD4+ T cells sorted from PBMCs, obtained roughly 24 months after vaccination. V is TRBV4-2 and J is TRBJ1-6; D possibly corresponds to TRBD1 (5 bases). The CDR3 sequence: CASTPSRGSSYNSPLHF. Written as DNA, the CDR3 is TGTGCCAGCACCCCGTCGAGGGGAAGCTCCTATAATTCACCCCTCCACTTT.